This TCR beta chain came from a study of control samples from healthy donors and cancer patients. This table comes from immunoSEQ multiplex PCR, and its TCRdb copy is limited to in-frame clones, with some not included. The sample includes some 130,000 clones, roughly 92% seen only once; the top ten take 4.5% to 7%. Germline-derived CDR1 and CDR2 are ENHRY and SYGVKD. This CDR3 spans 12 amino acids. V lost 6 bases and J 11 bases, leaving 16 bases between the germline ends. The source material was blood. This receptor was taken from a man aged 18 to 30 in good health. This chain connects TRBV10-3 to TRBJ1-1, with D tentatively TRBD1 (5 bases). The CDR3, as DNA: TGTGCCATCAGGGGGGGTCAGCCCGTGGCTTTCTTT. It encodes CAIRGGQPVAFF.